The 14 T cell receptor beta chains below all came from one sample that was sequenced in a study of blood T cell repertoires in COVID-19. The repertoire was sequenced with immunoSEQ multiplex PCR; TCRdb's copy has only in-frame clones and lacks some. The sample lists about 200,000 clones, approximately 83% occurring once. The sequenced material came from peripheral blood. These receptor sequences come from a man in his 60s with acute or convalescent COVID-19.

The chain couples TRBV6-5 to TRBJ1-2, with D possibly matching TRBD1 (6 bases). The germline gives CDR1 MNHEY, CDR2 SVGAGI. V gave up 5 bases and J gave up 7 bases, with 8 bases separating them. This CDR3 comprises 11 residues. The CDR3 loop reads CASSQGLGYTF. For the CDR3, the DNA is TGTGCCAGCAGTCAGGGGCTTGGCTACACCTTC.

The V and J genes are TRBV2 and TRBJ2-3, with 11 bases matching TRBD2. This CDR3 spans 15 amino acids. Germline V gene lookup returns CDR1 SNHLY and CDR2 FYNNEI. V dropped 4 bases and J dropped 6; count of bases not matched to a gene: 6. CDR3 residues: CASSGLAGGRDTQYF. The CDR3 bases are TGTGCCAGCAGTGGGCTAGCGGGAGGACGGGATACGCAGTATTTT.

The rearrangement uses TRBV9 and TRBJ2-7, with 9 nucleotides matching TRBD2. The ends lost 3 bases at V and 6 bases at J; junction bases unmatched: 7. CDR3 length: 14 amino acids. Germline CDR1 reads SGDLS; CDR2 reads YYNGEE. The CDR3 DNA is TGTGCCAGCAGCGCAGCGGGAGGAGCGGCCGAGCAGTACTTC. Translation: CASSAAGGAAEQYF.

V gene TRBV7-9 combines with J gene TRBJ1-2; 8 nucleotides align to TRBD1. With V trimmed by 1 base and J by 7 bases, 2 bases remained unmatched. The CDR3 spans 13 residues. Germline V gene sequence: CDR1 SEHNR, CDR2 FQNEAQ (reference sequence). The CDR3 loop reads CASSLEGTGGYTF. The CDR3 DNA is TGTGCCAGCAGCTTAGAAGGGACAGGTGGCTACACCTTC.

The chain uses TRBV11-3 and TRBJ2-2; a weak D match, TRBD2 (5 bases). Germline loops: CDR1 SGHNT, CDR2 YENEEA. Trimming removed 6 bases from V and 0 bases from J, with 8 bases in between. The CDR3 extends over 14 amino acids. Here the CDR3 reads CASRTGSNTGELFF. As DNA, the CDR3 is TGTGCCAGCAGGACGGGATCGAACACCGGGGAGCTGTTTTTT.

The genes are TRBV6-6 and TRBJ1-5, with D maybe TRBD1 (5 bases). Germline CDR1 is MNHNY and CDR2 is SVGAGI (reference sequence). V gave up 2 bases and J gave up 5 bases, with 10 bases separating them. The CDR3 totals 14 residues. CDR3 nucleotides: TGTGCCAGCAGTTACGGGGCGGATTATCAGCCCCAGCATTTT. Its translation is CASSYGADYQPQHF.

This clone has just a few counts. The chain recombines TRBV20-1 with TRBJ1-2, with 8 bases fitting TRBD1. The CDR3 is 14 amino acids. V trimming: 4 bases; J trimming: 4 bases; junction bases outside the gene matches: 8. The germline V gene encodes CDR1 DFQATT and CDR2 SNEGSKA (reference sequence). CDR3 amino acids: CSATEQGVGYGYTF. The CDR3 DNA follows: TGCAGTGCTACTGAACAGGGGGTTGGCTATGGCTACACCTTC.

The rearrangement uses TRBV7-2 and TRBJ2-2; TRBD2 matches 9 bases. Trimming cost V 2 bases and J 5 bases; bases outside gene matches: 3. In germline, CDR1 is SGHTA, CDR2 FQGNSA. The CDR3 length is 15 residues. The CDR3 region is CASSLPTSGTGELFF. In DNA, the CDR3 is TGTGCCAGCAGCTTACCGACTAGCGGTACCGGGGAGCTGTTTTTT. The full variable domain, completed using reference TRBV7-2 and TRBJ2-2, is GAGVSQSPSNKVTEKGKDVELRCDPISGHTALYWYRQSLGQGLEFLIYFQGNSAPDKSGLPSDRFSAERTGGSVSTLTIQRTQQEDSAVYLCASSLPTSGTGELFFGEGSRLTVL.

The V and J genes are TRBV6-2 or TRBV6-3 and TRBJ2-4; perhaps TRBD2 as D (5 bases). V was cut by 1 base and J by 6 bases, with 13 bases left in between. This CDR3 is built from 15 residues. CDR1 and CDR2 (germline): MNHEY, SVGEGT. CDR3 nucleotide sequence: TGTGCCAGCAGTTACTTTACGTTAAGCGGAAACATTCAGTACTTC. Translated: CASSYFTLSGNIQYF.

The chain joins TRBV7-3 to TRBJ2-7; TRBD1 is a possible D gene (5 bases). CDR1 SGHTA and CDR2 FQGTGA come from the germline V gene. This CDR3 is built from 12 residues. The V end lost 4 bases, the J end lost 6 bases, and 10 bases lay between the germline ends. The CDR3 DNA sequence: TGTGCCAGCAGCTCGACCCAGGGCGAGCAGTACTTC. This translates into CASSSTQGEQYF.

V is TRBV24-1 and J is TRBJ2-7; 7 bases line up with TRBD1. This CDR3 comprises 13 residues. The junction had 1 base not matched to a gene; V was cut back by 3 bases and J by 3 bases. Germline V gives CDR1 KGHDR, CDR2 SFDVKD. The CDR3 bases are TGTGCCACCAGTGATGGGGACAGCTACGAGCAGTACTTC. It yields the protein CATSDGDSYEQYF.

The chain couples TRBV4-1 to TRBJ1-1; possible D gene TRBD1, 5 bases. The CDR3 runs 14 residues. V was clipped by 1 base and J by 1 base, with 7 bases between them. Germline V CDR1 and CDR2: MGHRA, YSYEKL. CDR3 sequence: CASSQATGNTEAFF. The CDR3 nucleotides are TGCGCCAGCAGCCAAGCTACAGGGAACACTGAAGCTTTCTTT.

The chain has TRBV9 and TRBJ2-1, with D possibly TRBD1 on 5 matching bases. The CDR3 is 15 residues long. In germline, CDR1 is SGDLS, CDR2 YYNGEE. Trimming removed 1 base from V and 4 bases from J, with 12 bases in between. For the CDR3, the DNA is TGTGCCAGCAGCGTATCAGGGTCCCCTTACAATGAGCAGTTCTTC. This sequence encodes CASSVSGSPYNEQFF.

The chain recombines TRBV7-3 with TRBJ2-1, with 10 nucleotides matching TRBD2. Germline values: CDR1 SGHTA, CDR2 FQGTGA. Trimming took 5 bases from V and 6 from J; bases not matched to a gene: 7. CDR3 length: 15 amino acids. In DNA, the CDR3 is TGTGCCAGCAGCGCCATAGCGGGAGGAACCAATGAGCAGTTCTTC. It codes for CASSAIAGGTNEQFF. Filled out from reference TRBV7-3 and TRBJ2-1, the complete variable domain reads GAGVSQTPSNKVTEKGKYVELRCDPISGHTALYWYRQSLGQGPEFLIYFQGTGAADDSGLPNDRFFAVRPEGSVSTLKIQRTERGDSAVYLCASSAIAGGTNEQFFGPGTRLTVL.